Below, 27 T cell receptor beta chains from the same sample are listed, as sequenced in a study of cytomegalovirus exposure and HLA in healthy donors. Amplification used 60 Vbeta primers and 13 Jbeta primers. Sequencing used immunoSEQ multiplex PCR; TCRdb keeps in-frame clones, though not all of them. The sample consists of about 150,000 clones, approximately 80% of them appearing once. Sequenced sample: PBMCs. These receptors were collected from a man aged 40-49 years in good health and CMV-seropositive.

This clone has just one count. This chain joins TRBV2 and TRBJ1-1, with TRBD1 matching 8 bases. CDR1 SNHLY and CDR2 FYNNEI come from the germline V gene. V gave up 7 bases and J gave up 9 bases; unmatched junction bases: 13. This CDR3 has 14 amino acids. The CDR3 protein is CASNRAGGAQKAFF. In DNA, the CDR3 is TGTGCCAGCAACAGGGCAGGGGGCGCCCAAAAAGCTTTCTTT.

The chain has TRBV28 and TRBJ2-7, with 7 bases matching TRBD1. The V and J ends lost 7 bases and 3 bases, in that order; junction bases with no gene match: 12. Germline loops: CDR1 MDHEN, CDR2 SYDVKM. CDR3 length: 15 amino acids. As DNA, the CDR3 is TGTGCCAGCAAAGACTACGTGGGACAGTTCTACGAGCAGTACTTC. Its translation: CASKDYVGQFYEQYF.

V gene TRBV7-2 combines with J gene TRBJ2-4; 11 bases fit TRBD2. The germline CDR1 and CDR2 sequences are SGHTA and FQGNSA. The junction had 6 bases not matched to a gene; V was cut back by 0 bases and J by 5 bases. The CDR3 runs to 17 residues. Written as DNA, the CDR3 is TGTGCCAGCAGCTTAGCGCCACTAGCGGGAGTTCAAAACATTCAGTACTTC. Its protein is CASSLAPLAGVQNIQYF.

The rearrangement links TRBV7-2 to TRBJ1-3; D not certain. V was pared by 1 base and J by 0 bases, with 7 bases between. From germline, CDR1 is SGHTA and CDR2 FQGNSA. The CDR3 extends over 15 amino acids. CDR3 bases: TGTGCCAGCAGCTTAGGACATAGCTCTGGAAACACCATATATTTT. Its translation: CASSLGHSSGNTIYF.

This clone was detected only once. This chain joins TRBV6-1 and TRBJ1-1, with D possibly being TRBD1 (6 bases). This CDR3 comprises 13 residues. Germline V gives CDR1 MNHNS, CDR2 SASEGT. Trimming stripped 6 bases from V and 11 bases from J, with 19 bases between. CDR3 region: CASSPDSTLNAFF. The CDR3 DNA reads TGTGCCAGCAGCCCGGACAGTACTCTGAACGCTTTCTTT.

The chain is built from TRBV6-5 and TRBJ2-6; D is unclear. V lost 5 bases, J lost 3 bases, and 8 bases lay in between. This CDR3 is built from 14 residues. Germline CDR1 reads MNHEY; CDR2 reads SVGAGI. CDR3 sequence reads: CASSLSFGANVLTF. The CDR3 DNA sequence: TGTGCCAGCAGTCTTTCTTTTGGGGCCAACGTCCTGACTTTC.

As regards this clone: One junction end disagrees with the germline gene, perhaps due to a read error. The rearrangement uses TRBV4-2 and TRBJ2-4; TRBD2 agrees at 8 bases. CDR1 LGHNA and CDR2 YNFKEQ come from the germline V gene. The CDR3 extends over 13 amino acids. In DNA form, the CDR3 reads TGTGCCAGCAGCCAAGCGGCTAGCGGGTGGCACCAGTTC. Protein product: CASSQAASGWHQF.

The chain is built from TRBV7-6 and TRBJ2-5; D remains unclear. CDR3 length: 14 amino acids. Germline CDR1 is SGHVS and CDR2 is FNYEAQ. V was pared by 5 bases and J by 1 base, with 11 bases between. The CDR3 is CASSPTAVQETQYF. The CDR3, as DNA: TGTGCCAGCAGCCCCACCGCAGTCCAAGAGACCCAGTACTTC.

The V call is TRBV28, the J call TRBJ2-1; 13 bases line up with TRBD2. Germline lookup yields CDR1 MDHEN and CDR2 SYDVKM. The CDR3 covers 16 residues. The J segment lost 7 bases and the V segment lost 5 bases, leaving 8 bases of the junction unmatched. CDR3 bases: TGTGCCAGCAGTCCTCGGACTAGCGGGAGACTTAATGAGCAGTTCTTC. This codes for CASSPRTSGRLNEQFF.

The V gene is TRBV20-1, the J gene TRBJ2-1; no reliable D call. Per the germline V gene, CDR1 is DFQATT and CDR2 is SNEGSKA (reference sequence). This CDR3 spans 11 amino acids. With 1 base removed from V and 7 bases from J, the gap between germline ends came to 5 bases. CDR3 protein: CSARALNEQFF. The CDR3, as DNA: TGCAGTGCTAGAGCTCTAAATGAGCAGTTCTTC.

This rearrangement joins TRBV19 to TRBJ2-7, with 8 positions matching TRBD2. This CDR3 region has 15 residues. V gave up 4 bases and J gave up 2 bases; unmatched junction bases: 7. The germline gives CDR1 LNHDA, CDR2 SQIVND (reference sequence). CDR3 DNA: TGTGCCAGTAGTAGTGAACTAGCGGCCCCCTACGAGCAGTACTTC. Encoded protein: CASSSELAAPYEQYF.

The J gene is TRBJ1-2, the V gene TRBV6-5, with 7 bases matching TRBD1. The CDR3 spans 15 residues. The V and J ends lost 0 bases and 6 bases, in that order; junction bases with no gene match: 7. Germline V lookup: CDR1 MNHEY, CDR2 SVGAGI. As DNA, the CDR3 is TGTGCCAGCAGTTACTCGATGACAGGGCAGGATGGCTACACCTTC. This translates into CASSYSMTGQDGYTF.

The V call is TRBV5-1, the J call TRBJ1-1; TRBD1 aligns across 9 bases. This CDR3 region has 14 residues. After removal of 0 bases from V and 3 bases from J, the junction contained 0 bases not matched to a gene. CDR1 and CDR2 from the germline V gene are SGHRS and YFSETQ. Here the CDR3 reads CASSLDRGHTEAFF. CDR3 DNA sequence: TGCGCCAGCAGCTTGGACAGGGGGCACACTGAAGCTTTCTTT.

The chain joins TRBV4-3 to TRBJ2-5; 8 bases are shared with TRBD1. The ends lost 0 bases at V and 7 bases at J; junction bases unmatched: 10. The CDR3 extends over 16 amino acids. Germline V gene lookup returns CDR1 LGHNA and CDR2 YSLEER. The CDR3 protein is CASSQEPGHTGGTQYF. CDR3 DNA sequence: TGCGCCAGCAGCCAAGAACCGGGACATACAGGGGGGACCCAGTACTTC.

V gene TRBV28 combines with J gene TRBJ2-2; TRBD2 is a possible D gene (5 bases). The germline V and J ends were trimmed by 6 bases and 6 bases, with 8 bases remaining between them. The CDR3 sequence is 12 residues long. In germline, CDR1 is MDHEN, CDR2 SYDVKM. DNA of the CDR3: TGTGCCAGCAGGCTAGCAGCCGGGGAGCTGTTTTTT. As protein: CASRLAAGELFF. The variable domain in full, with the rest retrieved from reference TRBV28 and TRBJ2-2, is DVKVTQSSRYLVKRTGEKVFLECVQDMDHENMFWYRQDPGLGLRLIYFSYDVKMKEKGDIPEGYSVSREKKERFSLILESASTNQTSMYLCASRLAAGELFFGEGSRLTVL.

This clone was picked up a small number of times. This chain connects TRBV6-6 to TRBJ2-1; 8 bases line up with TRBD2. CDR3 length: 13 amino acids. CDR1 and CDR2 from the germline V gene are MNHNY and SVGAGI (reference sequence). Here the CDR3 reads CGAGGGPYNEQFF. CDR3 DNA: TGTGGGGCCGGGGGGGGCCCCTACAATGAGCAGTTCTTC.

The V and J genes are TRBV19 and TRBJ1-3; the D gene is possibly TRBD1 (5 bases). The CDR3 length is 14 residues. Trimming left V 5 bases short and J 0 bases short, with 8 bases between. Germline V lookup: CDR1 LNHDA, CDR2 SQIVND (reference sequence). CDR3 nucleotide sequence: TGTGCCAGTAGTCTGGGGGGCTCTGGAAACACCATATATTTT. Protein product: CASSLGGSGNTIYF.

The chain has TRBV4-1 and TRBJ2-7; 7 nucleotides agree with TRBD1. The CDR3 totals 15 residues. Germline-derived CDR1 and CDR2 are MGHRA and YSYEKL. Unmatched junction bases numbered 8, after V lost 3 bases and J lost 3 bases. For the CDR3, the DNA is TGCGCCAGCAGCCATCCGGGACAGCAGCACTACGAGCAGTACTTC. This encodes CASSHPGQQHYEQYF.

The chain has TRBV4-3 and TRBJ1-1; D is unclear. Germline V CDR1 and CDR2: LGHNA, YSLEER. Trimming took off 6 bases at V and 3 bases at J, with 11 bases between the two ends. CDR3 size: 13 residues. CDR3: CASREALDTEAFF. CDR3 DNA sequence: TGCGCCAGCAGGGAGGCCCTGGACACTGAAGCTTTCTTT.

This clone came up a few times. The chain joins TRBV28 to TRBJ2-7, with 11 bases fitting TRBD2. Germline lookup yields CDR1 MDHEN and CDR2 SYDVKM. This CDR3 region has 15 residues. Unmatched junction bases numbered 3, after V lost 3 bases and J lost 2 bases. Here the CDR3 reads CASSFLAGGAYEQYF. Written as DNA, the CDR3 is TGTGCCAGCAGTTTTTTAGCGGGAGGGGCCTACGAGCAGTACTTC.

This chain uses TRBV15 with TRBJ2-3; D perhaps matches TRBD2 (6 bases). The germline CDR1 and CDR2 sequences are LNHNV and YYDKDF (reference sequence). The V end lost 1 base, the J end lost 1 base, and 12 bases lay between the germline ends. The CDR3 extends over 16 amino acids. The CDR3 sequence is CATSRASSGGTDTQYF. CDR3 nucleotides: TGTGCCACCAGCAGAGCCAGTAGCGGAGGCACAGATACGCAGTATTTT.

The J gene is TRBJ2-5, the V gene TRBV27; D is perhaps TRBD1 (5 bases). Per germline, CDR1 MNHEY and CDR2 SMNVEV (reference sequence). This CDR3 has 13 amino acids. V dropped 6 bases and J dropped 7 bases, with 15 bases sitting between them. CDR3 amino acids: CASRQSGSTTQYF. The CDR3 DNA is TGTGCCAGCAGGCAGTCAGGGTCTACGACCCAGTACTTC.

J is TRBJ2-7 and V is TRBV5-8; 9 nucleotides line up with TRBD1. The ends lost 4 bases at V and 7 bases at J; junction bases unmatched: 15. Germline V gene lookup returns CDR1 SGHTS and CDR2 YDEGEE. The CDR3 has 16 residues. The CDR3 reads CASSLAGTGRSGEQYF. DNA of the CDR3: TGTGCCAGCAGCCTAGCCGGGACAGGGAGGTCGGGAGAGCAGTACTTC.

V and J are TRBV11-2 and TRBJ2-7; TRBD1 matches 7 bases. This CDR3 comprises 12 residues. After removal of 7 bases from V and 3 bases from J, the junction contained 3 bases not matched to a gene. CDR1 is SGHAT and CDR2 is FQNNGV in the germline V gene. CDR3: CASTTGIYEQYF. CDR3 in DNA: TGTGCCAGCACGACAGGGATCTACGAGCAGTACTTC.

This chain joins TRBV6-1 and TRBJ1-5, with D tentatively TRBD1 (6 bases). From germline, CDR1 is MNHNS and CDR2 SASEGT. Between the trimmed V and J ends, which lost 10 bases and 4 bases, there was a span of 14 bases. CDR3 length equals 13 residues. This CDR3 reads CATGVQGNQPQHF. DNA for the CDR3: TGTGCCACCGGGGTGCAGGGGAATCAGCCCCAGCATTTT.

The V gene is TRBV11-2, the J gene TRBJ2-5; D remains ambiguous. This CDR3 region has 15 residues. Looked up from germline, CDR1 is SGHAT and CDR2 is FQNNGV. V was clipped by 5 bases and J by 0 bases, with 13 bases between them. CDR3 region: CASSVQDEYQETQYF. CDR3 DNA: TGTGCCAGCAGCGTTCAGGATGAGTACCAAGAGACCCAGTACTTC.

V gene TRBV6-1 combines with J gene TRBJ2-1; 13 nucleotides match TRBD2. The CDR3 is 15 residues long. Germline CDR1 reads MNHNS; CDR2 reads SASEGT. The junction had 3 bases not matched to a gene; V was cut back by 4 bases and J by 6 bases. CDR3 sequence reads: CASSAGTSGTNEQFF. In nucleotides, the CDR3 is TGTGCCAGCAGTGCCGGGACTAGCGGGACCAATGAGCAGTTCTTC.